This T cell receptor beta chain came from a study of Japanese encephalitis immunity and Zika vaccine responses. Looking at the study overall: Before ZPIV, a two-dose JEV vaccine regimen was given 28 days apart.

For 5 to 6 days, PBMCs labeled with CFSE were cultured with peptide pools at 1 ug/mL each. Proliferating CD4 T cells were sorted unfixed as live CD56-CD19-CD16-CD3+CD4+ CFSE-low cells. Germline V gene sequence: CDR1 SEHNR, CDR2 FQNEAQ (reference sequence). V was pared by 5 bases and J by 8 bases, with 7 bases of the junction left unmatched. This CDR3 is built from 15 residues. Each TCRbeta library was pooled proportionally to its sorted cell count. TCRdb ran MiXCR on the 5' RACE reads and lists one entry per CDR3 protein. The table includes around 470 distinct CDR3 sequences, 3.2% detected once. This clonotype has ten or more counts.

The chain carries TRBV7-9 and TRBJ2-2; 11 bases match TRBD1. The receptor was isolated from an adult woman who received an inactivated Zika virus vaccine. The sequencing used antigen-activated CD4+ T cells from blood, cultured, collected during a Zika inactivated vaccine study. The CDR3 DNA follows: TGTGCCAGCAGCGGGCGGACAGGGGGCAGAGGGGAGCTGTTTTTT. Residues: CASSGRTGGRGELFF.